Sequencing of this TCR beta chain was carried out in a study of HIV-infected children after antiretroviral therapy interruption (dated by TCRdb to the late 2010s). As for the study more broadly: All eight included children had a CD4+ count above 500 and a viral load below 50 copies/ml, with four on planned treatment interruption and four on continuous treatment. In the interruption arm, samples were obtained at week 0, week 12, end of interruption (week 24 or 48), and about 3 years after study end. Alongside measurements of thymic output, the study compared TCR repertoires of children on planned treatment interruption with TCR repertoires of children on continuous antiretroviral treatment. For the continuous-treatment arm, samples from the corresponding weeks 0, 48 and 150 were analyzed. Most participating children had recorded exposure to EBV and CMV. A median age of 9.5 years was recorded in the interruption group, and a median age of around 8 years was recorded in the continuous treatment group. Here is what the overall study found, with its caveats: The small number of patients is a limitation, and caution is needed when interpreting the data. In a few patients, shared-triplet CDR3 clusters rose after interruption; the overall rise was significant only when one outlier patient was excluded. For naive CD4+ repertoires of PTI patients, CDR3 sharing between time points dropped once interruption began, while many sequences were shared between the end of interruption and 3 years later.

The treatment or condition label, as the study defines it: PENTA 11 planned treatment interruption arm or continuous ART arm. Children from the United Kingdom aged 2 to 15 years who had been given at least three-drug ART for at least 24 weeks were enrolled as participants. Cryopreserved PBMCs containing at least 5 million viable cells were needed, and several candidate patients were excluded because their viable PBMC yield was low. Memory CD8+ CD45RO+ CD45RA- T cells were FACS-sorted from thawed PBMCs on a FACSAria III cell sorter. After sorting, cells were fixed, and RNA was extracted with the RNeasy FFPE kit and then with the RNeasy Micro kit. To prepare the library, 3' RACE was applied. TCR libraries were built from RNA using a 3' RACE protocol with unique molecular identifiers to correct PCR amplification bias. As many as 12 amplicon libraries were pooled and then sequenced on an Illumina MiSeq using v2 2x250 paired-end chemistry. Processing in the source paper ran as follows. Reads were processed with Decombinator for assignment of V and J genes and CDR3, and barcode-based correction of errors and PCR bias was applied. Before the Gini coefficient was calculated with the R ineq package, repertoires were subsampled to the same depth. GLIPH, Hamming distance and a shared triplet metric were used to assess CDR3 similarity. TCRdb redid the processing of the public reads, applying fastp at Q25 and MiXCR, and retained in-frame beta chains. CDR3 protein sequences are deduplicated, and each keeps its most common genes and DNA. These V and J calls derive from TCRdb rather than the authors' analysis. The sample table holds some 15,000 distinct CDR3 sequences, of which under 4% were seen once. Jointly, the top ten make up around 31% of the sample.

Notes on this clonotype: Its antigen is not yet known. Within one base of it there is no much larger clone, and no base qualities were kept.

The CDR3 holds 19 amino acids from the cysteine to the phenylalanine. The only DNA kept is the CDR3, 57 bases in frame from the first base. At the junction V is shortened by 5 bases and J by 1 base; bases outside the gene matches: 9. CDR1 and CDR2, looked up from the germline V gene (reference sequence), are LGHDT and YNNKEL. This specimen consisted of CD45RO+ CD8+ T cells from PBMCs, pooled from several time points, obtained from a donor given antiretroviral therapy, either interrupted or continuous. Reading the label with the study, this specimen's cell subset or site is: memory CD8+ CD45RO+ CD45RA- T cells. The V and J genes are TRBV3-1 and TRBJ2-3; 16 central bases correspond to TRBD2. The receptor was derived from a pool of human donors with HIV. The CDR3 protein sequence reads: CASSSRGLAGGPGTDTQYF. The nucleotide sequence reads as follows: TGTGCCAGCAGCTCCAGGGGACTAGCGGGGGGGCCAGGCACAGATACGCAGTATTTT.